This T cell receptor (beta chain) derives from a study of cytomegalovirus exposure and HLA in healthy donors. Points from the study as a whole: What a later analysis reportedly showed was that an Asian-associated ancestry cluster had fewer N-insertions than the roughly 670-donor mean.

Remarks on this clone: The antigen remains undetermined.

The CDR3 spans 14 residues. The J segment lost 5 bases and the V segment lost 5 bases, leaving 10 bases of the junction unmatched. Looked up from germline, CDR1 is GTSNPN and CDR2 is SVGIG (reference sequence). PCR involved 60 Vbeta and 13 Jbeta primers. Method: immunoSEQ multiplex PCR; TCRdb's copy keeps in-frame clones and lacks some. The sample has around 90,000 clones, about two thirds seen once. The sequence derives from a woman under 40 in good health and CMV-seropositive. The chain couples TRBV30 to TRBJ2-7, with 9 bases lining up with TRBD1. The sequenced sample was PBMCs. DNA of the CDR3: TGTGCCTGGGGTGCCGGGACAGGGCTCGACGAGCAGTACTTC. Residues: CAWGAGTGLDEQYF.